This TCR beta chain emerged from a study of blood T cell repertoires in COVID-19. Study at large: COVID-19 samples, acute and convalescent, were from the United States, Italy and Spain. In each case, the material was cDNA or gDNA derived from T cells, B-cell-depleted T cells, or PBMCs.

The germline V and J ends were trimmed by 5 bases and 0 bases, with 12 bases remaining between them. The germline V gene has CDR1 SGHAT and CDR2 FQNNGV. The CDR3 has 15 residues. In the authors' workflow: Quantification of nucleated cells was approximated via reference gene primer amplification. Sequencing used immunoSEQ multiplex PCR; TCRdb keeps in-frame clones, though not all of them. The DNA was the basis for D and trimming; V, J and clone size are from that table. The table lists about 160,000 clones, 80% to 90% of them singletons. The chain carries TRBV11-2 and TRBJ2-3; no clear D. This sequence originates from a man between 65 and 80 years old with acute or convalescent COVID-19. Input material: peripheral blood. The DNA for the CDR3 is TGTGCCAGCAGCCCCCTTCGCGGTAGCACAGATACGCAGTATTTT. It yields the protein CASSPLRGSTDTQYF.